A single sample is the source of the 21 T cell receptor beta chains below, sequenced in a study of T cell responses to AZD1222 COVID-19 vaccine. Profiled with immunoSEQ multiplex PCR; TCRdb holds only in-frame clones, not every one. The data contain over 100,000 clones, 85% to 90% of them singletons. The input for sequencing was peripheral blood, taken on day 0 of AZD1222 vaccination. The receptors derive from an adult in good health.

This chain uses TRBV10-3 with TRBJ1-5, with TRBD1 identical over 9 bases. CDR1 and CDR2 (germline): ENHRY, SYGVKD. Germline trimming cut 6 bases from V and 3 bases from J; bases unmatched to any gene: 6. The CDR3 runs 15 residues. CDR3 in DNA: TGTGCCATCAGGTCGGGGACAGGGTCCAATCAGCCCCAGCATTTT. This translates into CAIRSGTGSNQPQHF.

The gene calls are TRBV2 and TRBJ1-2; D gene unclear. The V and J ends lost 10 bases and 7 bases respectively, with 19 bases between them. The CDR3 sequence is 13 residues long. Germline V gene lookup returns CDR1 SNHLY and CDR2 FYNNEI. CDR3 residues: CAIFAPPSLGYTF. The CDR3 nucleotides are TGTGCCATCTTCGCCCCTCCCAGTCTTGGCTACACCTTC.

The chain couples TRBV7-2 to TRBJ1-3, with 7 bases lining up with TRBD1. CDR1 is SGHTA, CDR2 FQGNSA, per germline. The CDR3 covers 17 residues. After removal of 5 bases from V and 0 bases from J, the junction contained 10 bases not matched to a gene. CDR3 coding DNA: TGTGCCAGCAGCAGATCGGGACAGCCGAACTCTGGAAACACCATATATTTT. Translation: CASSRSGQPNSGNTIYF.

The chain couples TRBV19 to TRBJ1-5; 8 nucleotides align to TRBD1. Trimming removed 3 bases from V and 2 bases from J; junction bases left unmatched: 3. The CDR3 runs to 15 residues. Per germline, CDR1 LNHDA and CDR2 SQIVND (reference sequence). In DNA, the CDR3 is TGTGCCAGTAGTATGGACAGGGAGGGCAATCAGCCCCAGCATTTT. It encodes CASSMDREGNQPQHF.

The rearrangement joins TRBV3-1 (or the pseudogene TRBV3-2) to TRBJ1-2; D is uncertain. This CDR3 comprises 15 residues. V lost 0 bases and J 1 base, leaving 9 bases between the germline ends. CDR1 LGHDT and CDR2 YNNKEL come from the germline V gene (reference sequence). This CDR3 reads CASSQDLGVNYGYTF. DNA of the CDR3: TGTGCCAGCAGCCAAGATCTCGGGGTTAACTATGGCTACACCTTC.

V gene TRBV6-5 combines with J gene TRBJ2-7; D is possibly TRBD2 (7 bases). The V end lost 2 bases, the J end lost 0 bases, and 11 bases lay between the germline ends. Germline V CDR1 and CDR2: MNHEY, SVGAGI. The CDR3 length is 15 residues. The CDR3 sequence is CASSYRGASSYEQYF. CDR3 sequence (DNA): TGTGCCAGCAGTTACCGGGGGGCGAGCTCCTACGAGCAGTACTTC.

The V gene is TRBV28, the J gene TRBJ1-2; TRBD1 matches 10 bases. Trimming removed 1 base from V and 5 bases from J; junction bases left unmatched: 4. The CDR3 is 15 amino acids. Germline V gives CDR1 MDHEN, CDR2 SYDVKM. This CDR3 reads CASSLSDRGLYGYTF. CDR3 nucleotides: TGTGCCAGCAGTTTATCCGACAGGGGGCTGTATGGCTACACCTTC.

The chain links TRBV28 to TRBJ1-2; tentatively, D is TRBD1 (5 bases). CDR1 and CDR2 (germline): MDHEN, SYDVKM. V was shortened by 4 bases and J by 4 bases, with 10 bases between the two germline ends. The CDR3 has 13 amino acids. CDR3 region: CASSSPGSYGYTF. The CDR3 DNA is TGTGCCAGCAGTTCCCCAGGGTCCTATGGCTACACCTTC.

The rearrangement links TRBV7-6 to TRBJ2-5; 13 bases match TRBD2. With 6 bases clipped from V and 7 bases from J, the junction kept 11 bases outside the gene matches. The CDR3 spans 16 residues. Per the germline V gene, CDR1 is SGHVS and CDR2 is FNYEAQ. The CDR3 protein is CASSPGLAGAQGTQYF. In DNA, the CDR3 is TGTGCCAGCAGTCCTGGACTAGCGGGGGCACAGGGGACCCAGTACTTC.

This clone showed up just a few times. The chain employs TRBV4-3 and TRBJ2-3; 10 bases line up with TRBD2. The junction had 4 bases not matched to a gene; V was cut back by 5 bases and J by 2 bases. The CDR3 totals 15 residues. Germline assignment: CDR1 LGHNA and CDR2 YSLEER. CDR3 nucleotide sequence: TGCGCCAGCAGCAGCGGGGGGGCTAACACAGATACGCAGTATTTT. It specifies CASSSGGANTDTQYF.

CDR3 sequence: CASSYVGTEAFF. The CDR3, as DNA: TGTGCCAGCAGTTACGTCGGAACTGAAGCTTTCTTT. The V gene is TRBV6-6, the J gene TRBJ1-1, with unresolved D. The CDR3 has 12 residues. V lost 2 bases and J 5 bases, leaving 6 bases between the germline ends. The V gene's germline CDR1 is MNHNY and CDR2 SVGAGI (reference sequence).

The chain carries TRBV11-1 and TRBJ2-5; 11 nucleotides align to TRBD2. Trimming removed 6 bases from V and 1 base from J; junction bases left unmatched: 7. CDR3 length: 16 amino acids. CDR1 is SGHAT, CDR2 FQDESV, per germline (reference sequence). This CDR3 reads CASRDTSGGFQETQYF. The DNA of the CDR3 is TGTGCCAGCAGAGATACTAGCGGGGGATTCCAAGAGACCCAGTACTTC.

The chain combines TRBV6-5 with TRBJ2-7; D perhaps matches TRBD2 (6 bases). The germline CDR1 and CDR2 sequences are MNHEY and SVGAGI. V lost 4 bases and J lost 6, with 16 bases in between. CDR3 length: 14 amino acids. CDR3 residues: CASSCEGRRGEQYF. The CDR3 DNA sequence: TGTGCCAGCAGTTGCGAAGGCAGGCGGGGCGAGCAGTACTTC.

The chain links TRBV15 to TRBJ2-4, with 8 bases matching TRBD1. V gave up 0 bases and J gave up 9 bases; unmatched junction bases: 7. This CDR3 spans 15 amino acids. Looked up from germline, CDR1 is LNHNV and CDR2 is YYDKDF (reference sequence). The CDR3 DNA follows: TGTGCCACCAGCAGAGAGCGACAGGGGTTGGGCATTCAGTACTTC. It encodes CATSRERQGLGIQYF. Full variable domain (remainder filled in from reference TRBV15 and TRBJ2-4): DAMVIQNPRYQVTQFGKPVTLSCSQTLNHNVMYWYQQKSSQAPKLLFHYYDKDFNNEADTPDNFQSRRPNTSFCFLDIRSPGLGDTAMYLCATSRERQGLGIQYFGAGTRLSVL.

This clone was detected only once. The rearrangement links TRBV7-2 to TRBJ1-5; D not certain. The CDR3 extends over 16 amino acids. V was clipped by 2 bases and J by 7 bases, with 18 bases between them. Germline lookup yields CDR1 SGHTA and CDR2 FQGNSA. The CDR3 is CASSLSGTHAGQPQHF. The DNA for the CDR3 is TGTGCCAGCAGCTTAAGCGGCACCCACGCGGGGCAGCCCCAGCATTTT.

The chain combines TRBV5-6 with TRBJ1-3; D gene uncertain. CDR3 length equals 14 residues. Per germline, CDR1 SGHDT and CDR2 YYEEEE. V gave up 2 bases and J gave up 4 bases, with 10 bases separating them. CDR3 amino acids: CASSFGPDGNTIYF. CDR3 sequence (DNA): TGTGCCAGCAGCTTTGGACCGGACGGAAACACCATATATTTT.

The chain is built from TRBV14 and TRBJ1-6; no clear D. The CDR3 loop spans 14 amino acids. CDR1 is SGHDN, CDR2 FVKESK, per germline. V was clipped by 2 bases and J by 10 bases, with 12 bases between them. The chain's CDR3 is CASSQWGGSSPLHF. The DNA of the CDR3 is TGTGCCAGCAGCCAATGGGGAGGGAGCTCACCCCTCCACTTT.

The chain carries TRBV9 and TRBJ1-5; TRBD1 is a possible D gene (6 bases). Trimming shortened V by 4 bases and J by 2 bases, and 10 bases separated the two germline ends. The CDR3 contains 14 residues. CDR1 and CDR2 (germline): SGDLS, YYNGEE. The CDR3 here is CASSWGLGNQPQHF. The CDR3 nucleotides read TGTGCCAGCAGCTGGGGGCTAGGCAATCAGCCCCAGCATTTT.

This sequence joins TRBV4-3 and TRBJ1-2; possible D gene TRBD1, 6 bases. Germline lookup yields CDR1 LGHNA and CDR2 YSLEER. This CDR3 has 15 amino acids. With 0 bases removed from V and 7 bases from J, the gap between germline ends came to 15 bases. The CDR3 region has the DNA TGCGCCAGCAGCCAAGATTACACAGGGCGGCGTGGCTACACCTTC. Translated: CASSQDYTGRRGYTF.

This sequence joins TRBV18 and TRBJ1-2; no clear D. Per the germline V gene, CDR1 is KGHSH and CDR2 is LQKENI. With 1 base removed from V and 0 bases from J, the gap between germline ends came to 6 bases. The CDR3 extends over 14 amino acids. CDR3 region: CASSPLPTNYGYTF. The CDR3, as DNA: TGTGCCAGCTCACCACTACCAACTAACTATGGCTACACCTTC.

The chain is built from TRBV12-3 or TRBV12-4 and TRBJ1-1; no definite D call. This CDR3 region has 13 residues. V dropped 1 base and J dropped 7 bases, with 10 bases sitting between them. The CDR3 nucleotides read TGTGCCAGCAGTTTAGTAAAGGGAAATGAAGCTTTCTTT. Protein sequence: CASSLVKGNEAFF.